Below, one T cell receptor (beta chain) is given with its context. The sample comes from a study of OX40 agonist ivuxolimab in advanced cancers. Study overall: Patients with hepatocellular carcinoma, melanoma, renal cell or head and neck cancer made up the dose-escalation patients. Patients with prior anti-PD-1, anti-PD-L1 or anti-CTLA-4 therapy were eligible; 35% to 45% had some.

Sequencing used immunoSEQ multiplex PCR; TCRdb keeps in-frame clones, though not all of them. The sample carries tens of thousands of clones, about 89% recorded once. The ends were cut back, 0 bases at V and 5 bases at J, with 12 bases in the middle. Germline CDR1 is SQVTM and CDR2 is ANQGSEA. The CDR3 has 14 residues. The specimen comprised CD4+ or CD8+ T cells sorted from blood, sampled in a trial of the OX40 agonist ivuxolimab. The chain uses TRBV29-1 and TRBJ2-3; D remains ambiguous. This TCR was sampled from an adult with an advanced solid tumor such as melanoma, head and neck, liver or kidney cancer. CDR3 loop: CSVEDHAERDTQYF. CDR3 DNA: TGCAGCGTTGAAGATCACGCGGAGAGAGATACGCAGTATTTT.